The 26 T cell receptor beta chains below come from one sample, sequenced in a study of monozygotic twins with inflammatory bowel disease. With the 5' RACE reads reprocessed, TCRdb shows one record per CDR3 protein and no DNA. This sample's table reports 170,000 or so distinct CDR3 sequences. Sequenced input: blood. The source is a human donor with ulcerative colitis or Crohn's disease, or a healthy co-twin of an affected twin (not recorded which).

The chain recombines TRBV6-5 with TRBJ2-7. Germline V gene sequence: CDR1 MNHEY, CDR2 SVGAGI. The CDR3 covers 14 residues. CDR3 in amino acids: CASSYSPGFYEQYF.

V usage is TRBV5-4 and J usage is TRBJ1-3. The CDR3 is 15 amino acids. CDR1 SGHNT and CDR2 YYREEE come from the germline V gene (reference sequence). The CDR3 spells CASSLENRRGNTIYF. Looking up the rest from reference TRBV5-4 and TRBJ1-3 gives the full variable domain: ETGVTQSPTHLIKTRGQQVTLRCSSQSGHNTVSWYQQALGQGPQFIFQYYREEENGRGNFPPRFSGLQFPNYSSELNVNALELDDSALYLCASSLENRRGNTIYFGEGSWLTVV.

This sequence joins TRBV27 and TRBJ1-4; the TCRdb call, TRBD1, lacks DNA for checking. The CDR3 covers 14 residues. Germline values: CDR1 MNHEY, CDR2 SMNVEV (reference sequence). This CDR3 is CASRKQGSGEKLFF.

The rearrangement links TRBV6-1 to TRBJ1-6; TCRdb's D call, TRBD1, is unchecked because there is no DNA. The CDR3 is made up of 20 amino acids. CDR1 MNHNS and CDR2 SASEGT come from the germline V gene. CDR3 loop: CASSGGDGTGAAAYNSPLHF.

V usage is TRBV7-2 and J usage is TRBJ2-3. Germline-derived CDR1 and CDR2 are SGHTA and FQGNSA. The CDR3 covers 14 residues. The CDR3 sequence is CASSLGLAADTQYF.

The chain uses TRBV20-1 and TRBJ2-1. Germline V lookup: CDR1 DFQATT, CDR2 SNEGSKA (reference sequence). The CDR3 is 16 residues long. The CDR3 reads CSAGRLGSSSYNEQFF.

V gene TRBV18 combines with J gene TRBJ2-7. The CDR3 runs 13 residues. CDR1 KGHSH and CDR2 LQKENI come from the germline V gene. CDR3 protein: CASSPGILDEQYF.

V gene TRBV3-1 combines with J gene TRBJ2-5; TCRdb picks TRBD1, but there is no DNA to check that call. The CDR3 runs to 13 residues. Germline CDR1 and CDR2: LGHDT and YNNKEL (reference sequence). This chain's CDR3 is CASSPRQGEIQYF.

The V gene is TRBV7-9, the J gene TRBJ1-2; TCRdb selects TRBD1, and the lack of DNA leaves this call unchecked. Germline loops: CDR1 SEHNR, CDR2 FQNEAQ (reference sequence). CDR3 size: 14 residues. CDR3 region: CASSRDTHNYGYTF.

V is TRBV5-5 and J is TRBJ2-3; without DNA, the TCRdb call of TRBD1 cannot be checked. The CDR3 runs to 13 residues. From germline, CDR1 is SGHKS and CDR2 YYEKEE (reference sequence). The CDR3 region is CASQTGGTDTQYF.

This sequence joins TRBV24-1 and TRBJ2-1; the TRBD1 assignment by TCRdb is unverifiable without DNA. The CDR3 length is 15 residues. In germline, CDR1 is KGHDR, CDR2 SFDVKD. This chain's CDR3 is CATSDLLDSYNEQFF.

This CDR3 is CSARVLGTGNYEQYF. The chain carries TRBV20-1 and TRBJ2-7; TCRdb designates TRBD1, a call that cannot be tested without DNA. Per germline, CDR1 DFQATT and CDR2 SNEGSKA (reference sequence). CDR3 length: 15 residues.

The rearrangement uses TRBV5-6 and TRBJ1-5; TCRdb returns TRBD1, unconfirmable since there is no DNA. CDR3 size: 17 residues. Germline assignment: CDR1 SGHDT and CDR2 YYEEEE. CDR3: CASSLLAGQGRNQPQHF.

The V gene is TRBV5-1, the J gene TRBJ1-3; checking the TCRdb D call of TRBD1 is not possible without DNA. This CDR3 has 15 residues. CDR1 is SGHRS, CDR2 YFSETQ, per germline. CDR3 in amino acids: CASSRDRVKGNTIYF.

The rearrangement links TRBV2 to TRBJ1-3. Per the germline V gene, CDR1 is SNHLY and CDR2 is FYNNEI. The CDR3 contains 15 residues. This chain's CDR3 is CASSEEGGLGNTIYF.

The V and J genes are TRBV5-4 and TRBJ1-4. The CDR3 is 14 residues long. Per germline, CDR1 SGHNT and CDR2 YYREEE (reference sequence). The chain's CDR3 is CASSLDRVVEKLFF.

J is TRBJ1-3 and V is TRBV5-1. Germline V gives CDR1 SGHRS, CDR2 YFSETQ. The CDR3 covers 15 residues. This CDR3 reads CASSLDRGSGNTIYF.

The chain combines TRBV20-1 with TRBJ2-7. Germline V gives CDR1 DFQATT, CDR2 SNEGSKA (reference sequence). There are 13 residues in the CDR3. The CDR3 here is CSASSASYYEQYF.

The chain joins TRBV5-1 to TRBJ1-1. The germline gives CDR1 SGHRS, CDR2 YFSETQ. The CDR3 consists of 16 residues. The CDR3 loop is CASSRTPAVMNTEAFF. The whole variable domain, remainder taken from reference TRBV5-1 and TRBJ1-1, is KAGVTQTPRYLIKTRGQQVTLSCSPISGHRSVSWYQQTPGQGLQFLFEYFSETQRNKGNFPGRFSGRQFSNSRSEMNVSTLELGDSALYLCASSRTPAVMNTEAFFGQGTRLTVV.

The V and J genes are TRBV28 and TRBJ2-7. CDR1 and CDR2 from the germline V gene are MDHEN and SYDVKM. The CDR3 length is 16 residues. CDR3 region: CASSLHPGDISYEQYF.

The genes are TRBV28 and TRBJ2-6; the TRBD1 assignment by TCRdb is unverifiable without DNA. The CDR3 has 15 residues. Per germline, CDR1 MDHEN and CDR2 SYDVKM. The CDR3 reads CASTPRGAGANVLTF. Drawing the rest from reference TRBV28 and TRBJ2-6, the complete variable domain is DVKVTQSSRYLVKRTGEKVFLECVQDMDHENMFWYRQDPGLGLRLIYFSYDVKMKEKGDIPEGYSVSREKKERFSLILESASTNQTSMYLCASTPRGAGANVLTFGAGSRLTVL.

The chain combines TRBV12-3 or TRBV12-4 with TRBJ1-1. The CDR3 consists of 13 residues. CDR3 sequence reads: CASSLTVNTEAFF.

The chain couples TRBV20-1 to TRBJ2-1; TCRdb's D call, TRBD2, is unchecked because there is no DNA. The CDR3 has 16 amino acids. Germline V CDR1 and CDR2: DFQATT, SNEGSKA (reference sequence). The chain's CDR3 is CSAHSSGRDRYNEQFF.

The CDR3 loop reads CASSPWGFTTGANVLTF. The chain uses TRBV7-9 and TRBJ2-6; no DNA is available, so the TRBD1 call from TCRdb remains unchecked. The CDR3 spans 17 residues. CDR1 is SEHNR and CDR2 is FQNEAQ in the germline V gene (reference sequence). Looking up the rest from reference TRBV7-9 and TRBJ2-6 gives the full variable domain: DTGVSQNPRHKITKRGQNVTFRCDPISEHNRLYWYRQTLGQGPEFLTYFQNEAQLEKSRLLSDRFSAERPKGSFSTLEIQRTEQGDSAMYLCASSPWGFTTGANVLTFGAGSRLTVL.

The CDR3 loop reads CSAKPGPYGYTF. V is TRBV20-1 and J is TRBJ1-2; TCRdb's D gene call, TRBD1, goes unchecked for lack of DNA. In germline, CDR1 is DFQATT, CDR2 SNEGSKA (reference sequence). This CDR3 spans 12 amino acids.

The rearrangement joins TRBV20-1 to TRBJ1-4; no DNA is available, so the TRBD1 call from TCRdb remains unchecked. The CDR3 sequence is 11 residues long. Germline V gene data show CDR1 as DFQATT and CDR2 as SNEGSKA (reference sequence). CDR3: CSARGSQGLFF.